The clone carrying this T cell receptor beta chain occurred a few times. This sample is part of a study of blood T cell repertoires in COVID-19. The CDR3 covers 13 residues. Trimming took 6 bases from V and 10 from J; bases not matched to a gene: 6. Data came from immunoSEQ multiplex PCR; TCRdb stores just in-frame clones and leaves some out. Of about 200,000 clones listed, 80% are singletons. The sample consisted of PBMCs or T cells enriched from blood (not recorded which). This TCR was sampled from a woman between 40 and 55 years old with acute COVID-19. The chain carries TRBV12-3 or TRBV12-4 and TRBJ1-6; 7 positions agree with TRBD1. The CDR3, as DNA: TGTGCCAGCAGAAAGGGGGCAAAGTCACCCCTCCACTTT. Amino acid sequence: CASRKGAKSPLHF.